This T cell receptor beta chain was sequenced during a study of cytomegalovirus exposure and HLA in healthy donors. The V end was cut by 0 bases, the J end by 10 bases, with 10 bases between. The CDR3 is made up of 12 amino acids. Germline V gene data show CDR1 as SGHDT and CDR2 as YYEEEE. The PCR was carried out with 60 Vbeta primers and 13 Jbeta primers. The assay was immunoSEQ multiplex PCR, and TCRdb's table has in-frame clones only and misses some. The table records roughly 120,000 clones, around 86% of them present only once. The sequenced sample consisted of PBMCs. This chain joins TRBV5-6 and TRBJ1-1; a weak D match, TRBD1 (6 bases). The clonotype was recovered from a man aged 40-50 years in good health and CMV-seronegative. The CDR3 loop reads CASSLVQGRAFF. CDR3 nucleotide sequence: TGTGCCAGCAGCTTGGTCCAGGGGAGAGCTTTCTTT.